The next 5 T cell receptor beta chains were all read from a single sample in a study of CD8+ T cells in alopecia areata. Regarding treatment: oral pan-JAK inhibitor, 5-10 mg twice daily. Sequencing templates came from extracted RNA that was reverse transcribed into cDNA. Method: immunoSEQ multiplex PCR; TCRdb's copy keeps in-frame clones and lacks some. Of 250,000 to 300,000 clones detected, 55% to 75% appear once; the ten largest clones hold under 2%. Material: CD4+ T cells sorted from blood, obtained at week 24, from a patient treated with tofacitinib. These receptors all come from a human donor with alopecia areata.

This clone was counted between two and nine times. Other DNA sequences in the sample encode the same CDR3. The V call is TRBV7-2, the J call TRBJ2-1, with D unclear. Germline V gives CDR1 SGHTA, CDR2 FQGNSA. The ends were cut back, 5 bases at V and 8 bases at J, with 13 bases in the middle. This CDR3 region has 13 residues. The CDR3 DNA reads as TGTGCCAGCAGCCTAGATAGAGGAGATGAGCAGTTCTTC. It codes for CASSLDRGDEQFF. Full variable domain (rest looked up from reference TRBV7-2 and TRBJ2-1): GAGVSQSPSNKVTEKGKDVELRCDPISGHTALYWYRQSLGQGLEFLIYFQGNSAPDKSGLPSDRFSAERTGGSVSTLTIQRTQQEDSAVYLCASSLDRGDEQFFGPGTRLTVL.

The rearrangement links TRBV6-5 to TRBJ1-5; 8 bases align to TRBD1. V was pared by 6 bases and J by 5 bases, with 0 bases of the junction left unmatched. This CDR3 has 12 amino acids. Germline CDR1 is MNHEY and CDR2 is SVGAGI. CDR3 protein: CASRQGDQPQHF. CDR3 nucleotides: TGTGCCAGCAGACAGGGGGATCAGCCCCAGCATTTT.

The chain couples TRBV28 to TRBJ1-2; D remains ambiguous. Germline-derived CDR1 and CDR2 are MDHEN and SYDVKM. V was cut by 4 bases and J by 8 bases, with 11 bases left in between. The CDR3 has 12 amino acids. CDR3 sequence: CASSSSGRGYTF. CDR3 bases: TGTGCCAGCAGTTCCTCCGGGAGGGGCTACACCTTC.

This chain uses TRBV11-2 with TRBJ2-5; D ambiguous. The CDR3 is 17 residues long. Germline assignment: CDR1 SGHAT and CDR2 FQNNGV. The germline V and J ends were trimmed by 3 bases and 0 bases, with 17 bases remaining between them. Here the CDR3 reads CASSFSRGGVDQETQYF. DNA for the CDR3: TGTGCCAGCAGCTTTTCTCGTGGTGGGGTTGACCAAGAGACCCAGTACTTC. Filled out from reference TRBV11-2 and TRBJ2-5, the complete variable domain reads EAGVAQSPRYKIIEKRQSVAFWCNPISGHATLYWYQQILGQGPKLLIQFQNNGVVDDSQLPKDRFSAERLKGVDSTLKIQPAKLEDSAVYLCASSFSRGGVDQETQYFGPGTRLLVL.

This clone appeared a few times. The rearrangement joins TRBV30 to TRBJ2-1, with a possible D match to TRBD1 (5 bases). This CDR3 contains 14 residues. V lost 3 bases and J 1 base, leaving 10 bases between the germline ends. The germline V gene encodes CDR1 GTSNPN and CDR2 SVGIG (reference sequence). The CDR3 coding sequence is TGTGCCTGGAGCGCAGGGTTTTCCTACAATGAGCAGTTCTTC. It is translated as CAWSAGFSYNEQFF.